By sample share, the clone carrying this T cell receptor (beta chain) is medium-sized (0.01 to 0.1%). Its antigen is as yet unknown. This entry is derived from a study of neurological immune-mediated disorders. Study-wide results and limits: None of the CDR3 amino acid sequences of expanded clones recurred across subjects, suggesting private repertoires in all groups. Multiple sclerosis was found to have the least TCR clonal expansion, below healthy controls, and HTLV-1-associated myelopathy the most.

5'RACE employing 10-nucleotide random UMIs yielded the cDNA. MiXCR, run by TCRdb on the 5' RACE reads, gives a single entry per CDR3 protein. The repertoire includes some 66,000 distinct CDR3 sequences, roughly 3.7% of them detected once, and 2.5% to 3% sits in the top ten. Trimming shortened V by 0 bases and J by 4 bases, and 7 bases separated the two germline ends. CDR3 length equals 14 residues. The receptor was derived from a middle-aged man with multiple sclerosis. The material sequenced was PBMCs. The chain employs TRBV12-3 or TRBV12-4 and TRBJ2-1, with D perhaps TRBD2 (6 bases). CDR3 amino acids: CASSLAGGYNEQFF. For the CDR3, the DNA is TGTGCCAGCAGTTTAGCGGGGGGATACAATGAGCAGTTCTTC.